The T cell receptor (beta chain) described here comes from a study of regulatory T cells in long-lasting Graves disease. Study-level points and caveats: Under persistent disease, TRBV28, TRBJ1-2 and TRBJ2-5 were used preferentially.

Sample time point: newly diagnosed GD, antithyroid drugs for less than 3 months. After RNA was extracted from PBMCs, the TCR library was made from it. This clonotype was seen a handful of times. Its antigen is not known. Arm-PCR of CDR3 regions and iRepertoire HTBI primers were the basis on which TCR beta libraries were built. TCRdb processed the multiplex PCR reads anew with MiXCR; each CDR3 protein has one entry. The sample contains over 400,000 distinct CDR3 sequences, around 13% of which appear only once. Germline lookup yields CDR1 KGHSH and CDR2 LQKENI. Trimming took 0 bases from V and 2 from J, leaving 11 bases between them. The CDR3 is 15 amino acids. A further study also used this sample, focusing on T cells in Graves' hyperthyroidism and ophthalmopathy.

This sequence was found in a woman between 50 and 59 years old with Graves disease. The V gene is TRBV18, the J gene TRBJ2-7, with D maybe TRBD1 (6 bases). The input for sequencing was peripheral blood mononuclear cells (PBMCs), taken at new diagnosis, from a patient treated with antithyroid drugs. The chain's CDR3 is CASSPPTTGAYEQYF. The DNA for the CDR3 is TGTGCCAGCTCACCACCGACGACAGGAGCCTACGAGCAGTACTTC.